The text below deals with one TCR beta chain. V was clipped by 5 bases and J by 9 bases; unmatched bases: 7. The CDR3 totals 15 residues. The V gene's germline CDR1 is MNHNY and CDR2 SVGAGI (reference sequence). The data belong to a study of blood T cell repertoires in COVID-19. Overall study: The samples span acute and convalescent COVID-19 from the United States, Italy and Spain. Sample material is recorded as cDNA or gDNA derived from T cells, B-cell-depleted T cells, or PBMCs.

Sequencing was performed with immunoSEQ multiplex PCR; in TCRdb, only in-frame clones are kept and a portion is missing. There are 30,000 to 40,000 clones in the sample; over 90% occur only once, and roughly 5% lies in the top ten. The TCR comes from a human donor in a cohort sampled during active COVID-19. The sample comprised peripheral blood. This chain joins TRBV6-6 and TRBJ2-1, with 13 bases that match TRBD2. CDR3 region: CASSGGLAGVGEQFF. The CDR3 bases are TGTGCCAGCAGTGGCGGACTAGCGGGAGTCGGTGAGCAGTTCTTC.